One and the same sample provided the 23 T cell receptor beta chains below, sequenced in a study of molecular identifiers for immune sequencing clone quantification. TCRdb re-analysed the PCR reads in MiXCR, keeping a single row per CDR3 protein. Of around 65,000 distinct CDR3 sequences in the sample, 15% to 20% are singletons; the top ten hold under 1.5%. The specimen sequenced was naive CD8+ T cells from blood, with Jurkat cell RNA spiked in. Subset noted: FACS-sorted CD8+CD4-CCR7+CD45RA+ naive T cells. The origin of the receptors is a human donor in good health. Some libraries in this study had Jurkat cell RNA spiked in.

In its sample, this clonotype was seen a few times. At one of its ends the junction is not consistent with the germline gene, which may arise from a read error. V usage is TRBV7-6 and J usage is TRBJ2-1; 10 bases fit TRBD2. The CDR3 contains 15 residues. CDR1 is SGHVS and CDR2 is FNYEAQ in the germline V gene. CDR3 residues: CASSLAGEAYNEQFF. In DNA, the CDR3 is TGTGCCAGCAGCCTAGCGGGAGAGGCATACAATGAGCAGTTCTTC. The variable domain in full, completed from reference TRBV7-6 and TRBJ2-1, reads GAGVSQSPRYKVTKRGQDVALRCDPISGHVSLYWYRQALGQGPEFLTYFNYEAQQDKSGLPNDRFSAERPEGSISTLTIQRTEQRDSAMYRCASSLAGEAYNEQFFGPGTRLTVL.

This clonotype was seen at least ten times. The rearrangement links TRBV4-1 to TRBJ2-7; D may correspond to TRBD1 or TRBD2 (5 bases each). The CDR3 totals 13 residues. CDR1 is MGHRA and CDR2 is YSYEKL in the germline V gene. Trimming cost V 4 bases and J 3 bases, with 10 bases left between them. Here the CDR3 DNA reads TGCGCCAGCAGCCCGGGACCGTTCTACGAGCAGTACTTC. Its protein product is CASSPGPFYEQYF.

This clonotype came up many times. The chain has TRBV27 and TRBJ2-7; D is perhaps TRBD1 or TRBD2 (6 bases each). Germline-derived CDR1 and CDR2 are MNHEY and SMNVEV (reference sequence). CDR3 length equals 14 residues. V was pared by 1 base and J by 7 bases, with 14 bases between. CDR3 DNA sequence: TGTGCCAGCAGTTTATTTTCGGGGGCTGGAGAGCAGTACTTC. This sequence encodes CASSLFSGAGEQYF.

J is TRBJ2-1 and V is TRBV10-3; the match to TRBD2 covers 13 bases. Germline loops: CDR1 ENHRY, CDR2 SYGVKD. Trimming removed 10 bases from V and 8 bases from J; junction bases left unmatched: 8. This CDR3 spans 14 amino acids. The CDR3 nucleotides read TGTGCCACCTGGACTAGCGGGAGCGTGGATGAGCAGTTCTTC. This translates into CATWTSGSVDEQFF.

Regarding this clonotype: An end of the junction differs from the germline gene, which may be a read error. The chain combines TRBV7-9 with TRBJ1-1; TRBD1 might be the D (5 bases). The germline V gene has CDR1 SEHNR and CDR2 FQNEAQ (reference sequence). The CDR3 has 17 residues. The CDR3 sequence: CASRNPGPRWGNTEASF. CDR3 DNA sequence: TGTGCCAGCAGGAATCCGGGACCCAGGTGGGGGAACACTGAAGCTTCCTTT.

This clonotype turned up a few times. The rearrangement links TRBV7-9 to TRBJ1-4; 9 bases are a match to TRBD1. CDR1 SEHNR and CDR2 FQNEAQ come from the germline V gene (reference sequence). V lost 5 bases to trimming and J lost 5 bases; unmatched junction nucleotides: 15. The CDR3 loop spans 18 amino acids. The CDR3 DNA is TGTGCCAGCAGCCTCACAGTGGGGACAGGGAGGGCCAATGAAAAACTGTTTTTT. This codes for CASSLTVGTGRANEKLFF. Variable domain in full (rest from reference TRBV7-9 and TRBJ1-4): DTGVSQNPRHKITKRGQNVTFRCDPISEHNRLYWYRQTLGQGPEFLTYFQNEAQLEKSRLLSDRFSAERPKGSFSTLEIQRTEQGDSAMYLCASSLTVGTGRANEKLFFGSGTQLSVL.

With respect to this clonotype: A much larger clone differs from this one at a single base, so this may be a read error. The rearrangement links TRBV20-1 to TRBJ2-7; D unresolved. The V gene's germline CDR1 is DFQATT and CDR2 SNEGSKA (reference sequence). This CDR3 comprises 12 residues. Trimming took off 0 bases at V and 8 bases at J, with 11 bases between the two ends. CDR3 residues: CSARDRGAKQYF. In DNA, the CDR3 is TGCAGTGCTAGAGATCGCGGTGCCAAGCAGTACTTC.

This clonotype was found many times. V gene TRBV28 combines with J gene TRBJ2-7, with 7 bases lining up with TRBD2. Germline loops: CDR1 MDHEN, CDR2 SYDVKM. V lost 3 bases to trimming and J lost 2 bases; unmatched junction nucleotides: 10. The CDR3 is 16 residues long. The CDR3 is CASSLLSGGPTYEQYF. The CDR3 nucleotides read TGTGCCAGCAGTTTGCTATCGGGGGGACCAACCTACGAGCAGTACTTC.

This clonotype has a handful of counts. Without the conserved terminal phenylalanine or tryptophan, this CDR3 likely stems from a read error. The chain has TRBV4-1 and TRBJ1-1, with D uncertain. Germline V CDR1 and CDR2: MGHRA, YSYEKL. The V and J ends lost 4 bases and 2 bases respectively, with 8 bases between them. The CDR3 contains 13 residues. CDR3 loop: CASSRDTNTEAFL. CDR3 in DNA: TGCGCCAGCAGCCGCGACACCAACACTGAAGCTTTCCTT.

This clonotype was picked up many times. The gene calls are TRBV20-1 and TRBJ2-7; weak D call: TRBD2 (6 bases). V shed 0 bases and J shed 3 bases, with 15 bases lying between them. This CDR3 is 15 amino acids long. CDR1 and CDR2 (germline): DFQATT, SNEGSKA (reference sequence). The CDR3 protein is CSARDGGGGHYEQYF. The CDR3 coding sequence is TGCAGTGCTAGAGATGGTGGGGGAGGCCACTACGAGCAGTACTTC.

This clonotype appeared many times. The chain combines TRBV27 with TRBJ2-7; no firm D call. This CDR3 spans 15 amino acids. Trimming left V 2 bases short and J 3 bases short, with 14 bases between. Per the germline V gene, CDR1 is MNHEY and CDR2 is SMNVEV (reference sequence). The CDR3 region is CASSLTSSVLYEQYF. Written as DNA, the CDR3 is TGTGCCAGCAGTTTAACTTCATCCGTGCTCTACGAGCAGTACTTC.

This clonotype was seen ten or more times. This sequence joins TRBV3-1 and TRBJ2-2, with unresolved D. This CDR3 is built from 15 residues. Germline loops: CDR1 LGHDT, CDR2 YNNKEL (reference sequence). The ends were cut back, 4 bases at V and 4 bases at J, with 13 bases in the middle. The CDR3 here is CASSPFGIPTGELFF. The CDR3 DNA reads as TGTGCCAGCAGCCCGTTTGGCATACCCACCGGGGAGCTGTTTTTT.

This clonotype was counted ten times or more. The chain uses TRBV5-1 and TRBJ2-3; 11 positions match TRBD2. CDR3 length: 19 amino acids. Trimming cost V 4 bases and J 0 bases; bases outside gene matches: 13. Germline values: CDR1 SGHRS, CDR2 YFSETQ. Here the CDR3 DNA reads TGCGCCAGCAGCATCCATTCCGGGACTAGCGGACCGAGCACAGATACGCAGTATTTT. Translation gives CASSIHSGTSGPSTDTQYF.

There are many counts of this clonotype. The chain links TRBV6-5 to TRBJ2-5; 7 bases map to TRBD1. The length of the CDR3 is 16 residues. Germline lookup yields CDR1 MNHEY and CDR2 SVGAGI. Germline trimming cut 6 bases from V and 1 base from J; bases unmatched to any gene: 11. The CDR3 DNA reads as TGTGCCAGCAGCCACCAAACCGGGACAGTCCAAGAGACCCAGTACTTC. Translated: CASSHQTGTVQETQYF.

A remark on this clonotype: This may be a read error, as it is one base from a much larger clone. The V call is TRBV7-9, the J call TRBJ2-3; the D gene could be TRBD1 or TRBD2 (5 bases each). The CDR3 runs to 14 residues. CDR1 SEHNR and CDR2 FQNEAQ come from the germline V gene (reference sequence). The CDR3 loop reads CANSFPRGAHTQYF. DNA for the CDR3: TGTGCCAACAGCTTTCCCCGAGGGGCTCATACGCAGTATTTT.

This clonotype has at least ten counts. The chain recombines TRBV6-5 with TRBJ1-2; a weak D match, TRBD1 (6 bases). This CDR3 contains 11 residues. The germline V and J ends were trimmed by 10 bases and 6 bases, with 12 bases remaining between them. CDR1 MNHEY and CDR2 SVGAGI come from the germline V gene. The DNA of the CDR3 is TGTGCCACCAAAAACAGGGATGGCTACACCTTC. Protein sequence: CATKNRDGYTF.

This clonotype was found many times. The chain employs TRBV4-1 and TRBJ2-5; D unclear. The V gene's germline CDR1 is MGHRA and CDR2 YSYEKL. Trimming left V 0 bases short and J 5 bases short, with 13 bases between. The CDR3 is 15 amino acids. The CDR3 loop reads CASSQDPSFPETQYF. The CDR3 DNA reads TGCGCCAGCAGCCAAGATCCCAGTTTTCCGGAGACCCAGTACTTC.

Ten or more counts support this clonotype. In DNA, the CDR3 is TGCAGCGTTGAAGTTAGGGGTGACAAGGCGGCCCTCCGGGCTGAAGCTTTCTTT. This translates into CSVEVRGDKAALRAEAFF. V usage is TRBV29-1 and J usage is TRBJ1-1; tentative D call: TRBD1 (5 bases). The germline gives CDR1 SQVTM, CDR2 ANQGSEA. V dropped 1 base and J dropped 6 bases, with 27 bases sitting between them. The CDR3 loop spans 18 amino acids.

This clonotype was found many times. The rearrangement uses TRBV7-3 and TRBJ2-7; a possible D gene is TRBD1 (6 bases). With 4 bases removed from V and 6 bases from J, the gap between germline ends came to 16 bases. Germline-derived CDR1 and CDR2 are SGHTA and FQGTGA. The CDR3 length is 14 residues. The CDR3 DNA reads TGTGCCAGCAGCTCTACAGGGAATGGGGCCGAGCAGTACTTC. It translates to CASSSTGNGAEQYF.

This clonotype was observed at least ten times. The rearrangement uses TRBV29-1 and TRBJ2-7; D might be TRBD1 or TRBD2, each matching 5 bases. This CDR3 spans 13 amino acids. The germline V gene has CDR1 SQVTM and CDR2 ANQGSEA. V was clipped by 7 bases and J by 2 bases, with 15 bases between them. Here the CDR3 reads CSASGTITYEQYF. The CDR3 DNA sequence: TGCAGCGCTTCGGGGACGATCACCTACGAGCAGTACTTC.

This clonotype showed up many times. This sequence joins TRBV20-1 and TRBJ2-7, with TRBD2 identical over 11 bases. Trimming removed 1 base from V and 7 bases from J; junction bases left unmatched: 6. The germline V gene has CDR1 DFQATT and CDR2 SNEGSKA (reference sequence). The CDR3 is 14 amino acids. The CDR3 reads CSARGLAGPFEQYF. The CDR3 nucleotides read TGCAGTGCTAGAGGACTAGCGGGACCTTTTGAGCAGTACTTC.

V gene TRBV9 combines with J gene TRBJ1-1, with a tentative D call TRBD1 (6 bases). This CDR3 is 15 amino acids long. Germline V CDR1 and CDR2: SGDLS, YYNGEE. Trimming took 0 bases from V and 0 from J, leaving 9 bases between them. For the CDR3, the DNA is TGTGCCAGCAGCGTAGCTCAGGGGTTGAACACTGAAGCTTTCTTT. As protein: CASSVAQGLNTEAFF. The variable domain in full, with the rest retrieved from reference TRBV9 and TRBJ1-1, is DSGVTQTPKHLITATGQRVTLRCSPRSGDLSVYWYQQSLDQGLQFLIQYYNGEERAKGNILERFSAQQFPDLHSELNLSSLELGDSALYFCASSVAQGLNTEAFFGQGTRLTVV.

Concerning this clonotype itself: A read error may account for a junction end that differs from germline. The chain employs TRBV27 and TRBJ2-1; D gene uncertain. Germline-derived CDR1 and CDR2 are MNHEY and SMNVEV (reference sequence). The CDR3 covers 13 residues. CDR3 coding DNA: TGTGCCAGCAGTCAGTCTTCCTACAGTGAGCAGTTCTTC. This encodes CASSQSSYSEQFF.